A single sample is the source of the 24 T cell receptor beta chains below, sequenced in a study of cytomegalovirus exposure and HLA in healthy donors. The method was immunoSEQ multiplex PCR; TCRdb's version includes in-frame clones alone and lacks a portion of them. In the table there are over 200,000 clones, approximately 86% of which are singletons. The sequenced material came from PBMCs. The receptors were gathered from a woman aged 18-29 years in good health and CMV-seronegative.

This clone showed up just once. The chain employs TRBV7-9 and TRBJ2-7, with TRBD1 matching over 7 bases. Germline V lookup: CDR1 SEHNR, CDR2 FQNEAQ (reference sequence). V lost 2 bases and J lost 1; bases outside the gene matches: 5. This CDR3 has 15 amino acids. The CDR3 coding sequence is TGTGCCAGCAGCTTAACAGGGGCAGGATCCTACGAGCAGTACTTC. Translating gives CASSLTGAGSYEQYF.

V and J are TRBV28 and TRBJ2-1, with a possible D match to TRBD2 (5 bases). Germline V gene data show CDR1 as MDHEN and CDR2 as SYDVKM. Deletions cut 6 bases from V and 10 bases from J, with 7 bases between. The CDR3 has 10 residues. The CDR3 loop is CASSGEEQFF. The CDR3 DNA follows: TGTGCCAGCAGCGGGGAAGAGCAGTTCTTC.

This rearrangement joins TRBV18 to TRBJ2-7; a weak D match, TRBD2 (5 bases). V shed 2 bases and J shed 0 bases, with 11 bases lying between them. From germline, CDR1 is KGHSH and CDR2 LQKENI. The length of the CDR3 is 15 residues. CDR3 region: CASSPGGVYSYEQYF. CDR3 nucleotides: TGTGCCAGCTCACCAGGAGGAGTCTACTCCTACGAGCAGTACTTC.

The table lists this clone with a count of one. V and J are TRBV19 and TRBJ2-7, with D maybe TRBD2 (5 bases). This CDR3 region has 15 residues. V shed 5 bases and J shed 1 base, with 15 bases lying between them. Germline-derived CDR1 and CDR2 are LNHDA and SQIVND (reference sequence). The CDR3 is CASSPGPAGSYEQYF. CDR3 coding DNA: TGTGCCAGTAGTCCAGGTCCCGCGGGTTCCTACGAGCAGTACTTC.

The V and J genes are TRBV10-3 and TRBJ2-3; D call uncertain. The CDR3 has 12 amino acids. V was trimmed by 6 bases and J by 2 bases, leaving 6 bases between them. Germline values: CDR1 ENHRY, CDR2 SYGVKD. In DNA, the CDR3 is TGTGCCATCAGGAACAACACAGATACGCAGTATTTT. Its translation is CAIRNNTDTQYF.

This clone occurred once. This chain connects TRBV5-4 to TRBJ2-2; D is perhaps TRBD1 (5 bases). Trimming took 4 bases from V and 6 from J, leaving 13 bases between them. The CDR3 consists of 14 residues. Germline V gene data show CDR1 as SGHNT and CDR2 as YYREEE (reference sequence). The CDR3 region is CASSPQGISGELFF. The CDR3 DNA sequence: TGTGCCAGCAGCCCCCAGGGAATTTCCGGGGAGCTGTTTTTT.

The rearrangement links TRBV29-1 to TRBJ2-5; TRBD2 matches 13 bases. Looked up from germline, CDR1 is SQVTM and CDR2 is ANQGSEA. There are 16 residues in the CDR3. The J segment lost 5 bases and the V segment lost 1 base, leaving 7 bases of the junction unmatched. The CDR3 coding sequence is TGCAGCGTTGAAGGGGGACTAGCGGGGCGCTCGGAGACCCAGTACTTC. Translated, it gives CSVEGGLAGRSETQYF.

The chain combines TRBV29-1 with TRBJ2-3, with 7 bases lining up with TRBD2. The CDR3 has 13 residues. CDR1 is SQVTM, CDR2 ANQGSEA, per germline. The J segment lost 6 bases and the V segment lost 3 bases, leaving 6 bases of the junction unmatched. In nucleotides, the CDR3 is TGCAGCGTTGAGAAAAGCGGGATGGATACGCAGTATTTT. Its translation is CSVEKSGMDTQYF.

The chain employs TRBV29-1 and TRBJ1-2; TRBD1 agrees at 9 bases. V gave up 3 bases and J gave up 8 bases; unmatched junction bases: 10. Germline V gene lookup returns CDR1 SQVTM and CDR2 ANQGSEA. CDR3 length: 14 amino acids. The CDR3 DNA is TGCAGCGTTGATTTAACAGGGGGCATCTACGGCTACACCTTC. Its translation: CSVDLTGGIYGYTF.

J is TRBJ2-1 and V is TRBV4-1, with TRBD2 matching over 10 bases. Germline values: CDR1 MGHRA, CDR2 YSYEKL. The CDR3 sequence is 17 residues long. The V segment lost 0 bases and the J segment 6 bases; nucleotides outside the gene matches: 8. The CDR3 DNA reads TGCGCCAGCAGCCAAGAGAGCCAGCGGGAGGGCCTCAATGAGCAGTTCTTC. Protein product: CASSQESQREGLNEQFF.

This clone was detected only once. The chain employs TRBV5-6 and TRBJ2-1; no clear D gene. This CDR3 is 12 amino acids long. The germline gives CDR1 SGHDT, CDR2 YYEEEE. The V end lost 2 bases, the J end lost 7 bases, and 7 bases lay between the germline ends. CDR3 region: CASSLTVNEQFF. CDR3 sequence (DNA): TGTGCCAGCAGCTTAACAGTAAATGAGCAGTTCTTC.

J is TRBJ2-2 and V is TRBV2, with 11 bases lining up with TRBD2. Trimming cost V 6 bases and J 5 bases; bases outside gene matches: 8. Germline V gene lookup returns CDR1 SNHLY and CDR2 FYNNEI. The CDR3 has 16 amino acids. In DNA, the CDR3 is TGTGCCAGCAGGGGTTCTAGCGGGAGGAGAACCGGGGAGCTGTTTTTT. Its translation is CASRGSSGRRTGELFF.

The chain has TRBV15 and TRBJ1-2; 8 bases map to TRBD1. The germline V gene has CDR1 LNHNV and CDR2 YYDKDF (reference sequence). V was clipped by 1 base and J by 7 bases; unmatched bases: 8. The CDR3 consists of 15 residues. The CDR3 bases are TGTGCCACCAGCAGAGGCCCTCCCGACAGGGGTGGCTACACCTTC. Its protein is CATSRGPPDRGGYTF.

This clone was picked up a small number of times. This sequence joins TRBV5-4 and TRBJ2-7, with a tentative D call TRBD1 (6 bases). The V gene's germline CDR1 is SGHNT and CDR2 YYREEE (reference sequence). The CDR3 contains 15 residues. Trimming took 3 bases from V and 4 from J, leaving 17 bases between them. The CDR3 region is CASSYQADSAYEQYF. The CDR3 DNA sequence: TGTGCCAGCAGCTACCAAGCGGACAGTGCATACGAGCAGTACTTC.

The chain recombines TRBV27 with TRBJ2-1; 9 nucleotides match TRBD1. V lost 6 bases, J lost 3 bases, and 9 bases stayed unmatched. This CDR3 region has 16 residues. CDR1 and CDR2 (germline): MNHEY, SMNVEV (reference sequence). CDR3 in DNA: TGTGCCAGCAGCAATACAGGGGGCACCTACTACAATGAGCAGTTCTTC. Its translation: CASSNTGGTYYNEQFF.

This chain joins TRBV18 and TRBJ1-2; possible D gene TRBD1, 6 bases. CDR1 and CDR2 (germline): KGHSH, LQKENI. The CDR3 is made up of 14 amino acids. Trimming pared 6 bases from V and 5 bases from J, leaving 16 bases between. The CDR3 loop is CASSPGGQLYGYTF. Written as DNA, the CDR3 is TGTGCCAGCTCCCCCGGGGGGCAGTTATATGGCTACACCTTC. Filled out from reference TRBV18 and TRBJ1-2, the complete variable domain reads NAGVMQNPRHLVRRRGQEARLRCSPMKGHSHVYWYRQLPEEGLKFMVYLQKENIIDESGMPKERFSAEFPKEGPSILRIQQVVRGDSAAYFCASSPGGQLYGYTFGSGTRLTVV.

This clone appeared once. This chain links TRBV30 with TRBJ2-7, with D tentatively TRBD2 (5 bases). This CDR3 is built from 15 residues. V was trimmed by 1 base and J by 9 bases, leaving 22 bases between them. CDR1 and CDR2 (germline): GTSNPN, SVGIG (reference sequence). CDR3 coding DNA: TGTGCCTGGAGTGGAGGAGGCTCCCTCGGTTTTGGGCAGTACTTC. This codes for CAWSGGGSLGFGQYF.

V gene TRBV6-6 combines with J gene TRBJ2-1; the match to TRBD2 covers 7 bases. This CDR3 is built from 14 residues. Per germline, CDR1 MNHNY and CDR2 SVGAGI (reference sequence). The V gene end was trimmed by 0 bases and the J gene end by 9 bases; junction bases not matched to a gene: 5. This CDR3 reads CASSYSTTSTEQFF. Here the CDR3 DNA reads TGTGCCAGCAGTTACTCAACGACTAGCACTGAGCAGTTCTTC.

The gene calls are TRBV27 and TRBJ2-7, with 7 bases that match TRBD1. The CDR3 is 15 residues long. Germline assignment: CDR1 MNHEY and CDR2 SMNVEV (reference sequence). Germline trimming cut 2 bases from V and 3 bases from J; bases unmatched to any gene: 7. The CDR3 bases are TGTGCCAGCAGTTTAAGACAGGGCGGAATCTACGAGCAGTACTTC. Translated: CASSLRQGGIYEQYF.

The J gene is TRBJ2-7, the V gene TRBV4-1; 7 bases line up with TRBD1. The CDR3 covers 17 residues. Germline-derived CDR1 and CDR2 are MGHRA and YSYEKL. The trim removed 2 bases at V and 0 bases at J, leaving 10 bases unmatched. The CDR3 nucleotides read TGCGCCAGCAGCCAATCAGGGGGTGAGGGCTTCTCCTACGAGCAGTACTTC. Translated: CASSQSGGEGFSYEQYF.

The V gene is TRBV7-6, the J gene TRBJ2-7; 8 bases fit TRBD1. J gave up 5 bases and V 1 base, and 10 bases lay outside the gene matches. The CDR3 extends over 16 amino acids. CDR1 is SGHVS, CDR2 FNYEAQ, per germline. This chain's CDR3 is CASSLVGGTGGNEQYF. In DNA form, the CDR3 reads TGTGCCAGCAGCTTAGTGGGTGGGACAGGTGGAAACGAGCAGTACTTC.

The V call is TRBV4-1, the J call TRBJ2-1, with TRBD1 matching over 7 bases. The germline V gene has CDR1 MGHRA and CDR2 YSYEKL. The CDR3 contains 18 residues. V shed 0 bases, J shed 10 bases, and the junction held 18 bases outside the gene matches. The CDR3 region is CASSQDWLRGLSAQEQFF. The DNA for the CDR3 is TGCGCCAGCAGCCAAGATTGGTTGAGGGGGCTAAGTGCTCAGGAGCAGTTCTTC.

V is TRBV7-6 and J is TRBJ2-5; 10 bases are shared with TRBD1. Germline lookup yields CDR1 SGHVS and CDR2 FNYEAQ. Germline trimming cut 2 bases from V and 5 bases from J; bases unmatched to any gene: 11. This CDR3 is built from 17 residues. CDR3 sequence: CASSLRVRDRGEETQYF. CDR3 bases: TGTGCCAGCAGCTTACGAGTAAGGGACAGGGGTGAGGAGACCCAGTACTTC.

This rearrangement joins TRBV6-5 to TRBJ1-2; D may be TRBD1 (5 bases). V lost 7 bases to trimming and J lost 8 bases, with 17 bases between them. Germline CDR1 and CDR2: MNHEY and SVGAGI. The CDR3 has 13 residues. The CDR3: CASTPPGIGGYTF. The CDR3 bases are TGTGCCAGCACTCCCCCAGGGATCGGAGGCTACACCTTC.